The 13 T cell receptor beta chains listed next were all sequenced from one sample in a study of blood T cell repertoires in COVID-19. Libraries were prepared by immunoSEQ multiplex PCR; TCRdb keeps only in-frame clonotypes and omits some of them. The sample includes around 450,000 clones, roughly 89% seen only once; the top ten take roughly 4.3%. The source material was peripheral blood. The receptors stem from a woman between 25 and 40 years old with acute or convalescent COVID-19.

This rearrangement joins TRBV7-2 to TRBJ2-1, with 9 bases identical to TRBD2. The CDR3 has 15 amino acids. CDR1 is SGHTA, CDR2 FQGNSA, per germline. V dropped 2 bases and J dropped 7; count of bases not matched to a gene: 6. DNA of the CDR3: TGTGCCAGCAGCTTAATAGCGGGGGTTAATAATGAGCAGTTCTTC. It encodes CASSLIAGVNNEQFF. Full variable domain (missing parts from reference TRBV7-2 and TRBJ2-1): GAGVSQSPSNKVTEKGKDVELRCDPISGHTALYWYRQSLGQGLEFLIYFQGNSAPDKSGLPSDRFSAERTGGSVSTLTIQRTQQEDSAVYLCASSLIAGVNNEQFFGPGTRLTVL.

This clone has a single count. The chain has TRBV7-8 and TRBJ2-7, with 8 bases matching TRBD2. Trimming at V came to 6 bases and at J to 5 bases, leaving 9 bases not matched to a gene. This CDR3 is built from 14 residues. CDR1 SGHVS and CDR2 FQNEAQ come from the germline V gene. For the CDR3, the DNA is TGTGCCAGCAGTCAATCGGGAGGGATCAACGAGCAGTACTTC. Its translation: CASSQSGGINEQYF. The entire variable domain, with the rest obtained from reference TRBV7-8 and TRBJ2-7, is as follows: GAGVSQSPRYKVAKRGQDVALRCDPISGHVSLFWYQQALGQGPEFLTYFQNEAQLDKSGLPSDRFFAERPEGSVSTLKIQRTQQEDSAVYLCASSQSGGINEQYFGPGTRLTVT.

For the CDR3, the DNA is TGTGCCACCAGCAGAGATTGGGGACAGGGGAGCGAGCAGTACTTC. This codes for CATSRDWGQGSEQYF. The chain uses TRBV15 and TRBJ2-7, with TRBD1 identical over 10 bases. CDR1 is LNHNV and CDR2 is YYDKDF in the germline V gene (reference sequence). The junction had 5 bases not matched to a gene; V was cut back by 0 bases and J by 6 bases. The CDR3 is made up of 15 amino acids.

CDR3 DNA: TGCAGCAGTCAAGGAGGGACAGACTCTGTGAATGAGCAGTTCTTC. This codes for CSSQGGTDSVNEQFF. The V gene is TRBV29-1, the J gene TRBJ2-1; D possibly corresponds to TRBD1 (7 bases). CDR1 SQVTM and CDR2 ANQGSEA come from the germline V gene. Between the trimmed V and J ends, which lost 8 bases and 7 bases, there was a span of 24 bases. The CDR3 consists of 15 residues.

This chain uses TRBV24-1 with TRBJ2-5, with D perhaps TRBD1 (5 bases). This CDR3 comprises 15 residues. V gave up 1 base and J gave up 2 bases, with 10 bases separating them. Germline lookup yields CDR1 KGHDR and CDR2 SFDVKD. CDR3 region: CATSDFRQGQETQYF. CDR3 sequence (DNA): TGTGCCACCAGTGATTTTCGGCAGGGTCAAGAGACCCAGTACTTC.

The gene calls are TRBV5-1 and TRBJ2-5, with a possible D match to TRBD2 (6 bases). Germline V gene sequence: CDR1 SGHRS, CDR2 YFSETQ. This CDR3 region has 11 residues. V lost 4 bases to trimming and J lost 5 bases, with 6 bases between them. The CDR3 loop is CASSGGETQYF. The CDR3 DNA is TGCGCCAGCAGCGGGGGGGAGACCCAGTACTTC. The variable domain in full, completed from reference TRBV5-1 and TRBJ2-5, reads KAGVTQTPRYLIKTRGQQVTLSCSPISGHRSVSWYQQTPGQGLQFLFEYFSETQRNKGNFPGRFSGRQFSNSRSEMNVSTLELGDSALYLCASSGGETQYFGPGTRLLVL.

The chain links TRBV4-1 to TRBJ1-4; no definite D call. Germline V gene sequence: CDR1 MGHRA, CDR2 YSYEKL. The CDR3 spans 15 residues. V was trimmed by 4 bases and J by 8 bases, leaving 17 bases between them. The CDR3 reads CASSLRPGSGEKLFF. In nucleotides, the CDR3 is TGCGCCAGCAGCCTCCGCCCTGGGTCCGGGGAAAAACTGTTTTTT.

The table lists this clone with a count of one. J is TRBJ2-2 and V is TRBV27, with 8 nucleotides matching TRBD1. V lost 4 bases and J lost 6; bases outside the gene matches: 13. CDR1 is MNHEY, CDR2 SMNVEV, per germline (reference sequence). The CDR3 contains 17 residues. CDR3 sequence reads: CASSSHRTGLLSGELFF. For the CDR3, the DNA is TGTGCCAGCAGTTCTCATCGGACAGGGTTGTTATCCGGGGAGCTGTTTTTT.

The CDR3 protein is CASSTRDRPQETQYF. CDR3 coding DNA: TGTGCCAGTAGTACCCGGGACAGGCCCCAAGAGACCCAGTACTTC. V is TRBV19 and J is TRBJ2-5, with TRBD1 matching 8 bases. The CDR3 has 15 amino acids. CDR1 is LNHDA, CDR2 SQIVND, per germline (reference sequence). The J segment lost 1 base and the V segment lost 4 bases, leaving 5 bases of the junction unmatched.

The chain combines TRBV5-1 with TRBJ2-3; possible D gene TRBD1, 5 bases. With 0 bases removed from V and 1 base from J, the gap between germline ends came to 12 bases. Germline V gene data show CDR1 as SGHRS and CDR2 as YFSETQ. This CDR3 has 16 residues. The chain's CDR3 is CASSLGHLGGTDTQYF. The CDR3 bases are TGCGCCAGCAGCTTGGGACACCTAGGGGGCACAGATACGCAGTATTTT.

Note on this clone: The germline gene is not matched at one end of the junction; a read error may be the cause. The genes are TRBV7-9 and TRBJ2-1; 7 nucleotides match TRBD1. Germline CDR1 and CDR2: SEHNR and FQNEAQ (reference sequence). The CDR3 consists of 13 residues. This chain's CDR3 is CASSLVPGTDVLF. For the CDR3, the DNA is TGTGCCAGCAGCTTAGTTCCTGGGACAGATGTACTCTTC.

The J gene is TRBJ2-3, the V gene TRBV28; a possible D gene is TRBD2 (5 bases). The CDR3 covers 11 residues. V was clipped by 5 bases and J by 5 bases, with 5 bases between them. Germline V gives CDR1 MDHEN, CDR2 SYDVKM. The CDR3 DNA follows: TGTGCCAGCAGTCGGGAAGATACGCAGTATTTT. The encoded protein is CASSREDTQYF. Filled out from reference TRBV28 and TRBJ2-3, the complete variable domain reads DVKVTQSSRYLVKRTGEKVFLECVQDMDHENMFWYRQDPGLGLRLIYFSYDVKMKEKGDIPEGYSVSREKKERFSLILESASTNQTSMYLCASSREDTQYFGPGTRLTVL.

This clone showed up just once. The chain joins TRBV2 to TRBJ1-1, with D perhaps TRBD1 (6 bases). Germline V gene lookup returns CDR1 SNHLY and CDR2 FYNNEI. With 0 bases removed from V and 3 bases from J, the gap between germline ends came to 11 bases. The CDR3 runs to 15 residues. CDR3 sequence reads: CASSEAQGRYTEAFF. CDR3 coding DNA: TGTGCCAGCAGTGAAGCACAGGGTAGGTACACTGAAGCTTTCTTT.